One sample yielded the 14 T cell receptor beta chains listed below, sequenced in a study of blood T cell repertoires in COVID-19. Some clones are missing from TCRdb's copy, which holds only in-frame ones; the method was immunoSEQ multiplex PCR. The sample includes approximately 260,000 clones, around four fifths of them seen just once. Material for sequencing was peripheral blood. All receptors come from a woman in her thirties or forties with active or convalescent COVID-19.

This CDR3 is CASSENEVSTGNTIYF. The CDR3 DNA follows: TGTGCCAGCAGTGAAAATGAGGTATCAACTGGAAACACCATATATTTT. The rearrangement joins TRBV2 to TRBJ1-3, with D unclear. Deletions cut 2 bases from V and 2 bases from J, with 13 bases between. The CDR3 totals 16 residues. Germline assignment: CDR1 SNHLY and CDR2 FYNNEI.

This clone was detected once. The genes are TRBV7-9 and TRBJ2-2, with D maybe TRBD2 (6 bases). The CDR3 runs to 14 residues. CDR1 is SEHNR, CDR2 FQNEAQ, per germline (reference sequence). Trimming removed 7 bases from V and 5 bases from J, with 14 bases in between. The DNA for the CDR3 is TGTGCCAGCATGCAAGCGGGCGCGACCGGGGAGCTGTTTTTT. It codes for CASMQAGATGELFF.

This clone was recorded a few times. V and J are TRBV6-6 and TRBJ2-5, with 7 bases identical to TRBD2. CDR1 is MNHNY, CDR2 SVGAGI, per germline (reference sequence). This CDR3 has 14 amino acids. The junction had 6 bases not matched to a gene; V was cut back by 4 bases and J by 4 bases. CDR3 loop: CASSWTSGGETQYF. CDR3 DNA sequence: TGTGCCAGCAGTTGGACTAGTGGAGGAGAGACCCAGTACTTC.

There are a few counts of this clone. The J gene is TRBJ1-4, the V gene TRBV29-1; 8 nucleotides match TRBD1. Trimming took 7 bases from V and 3 from J; bases not matched to a gene: 4. Germline V gene sequence: CDR1 SQVTM, CDR2 ANQGSEA. The length of the CDR3 is 13 residues. In DNA, the CDR3 is TGCAGCGCCGAACAGGGGGCTAATGAAAAACTGTTTTTT. This codes for CSAEQGANEKLFF.

J is TRBJ2-4 and V is TRBV9; 11 bases line up with TRBD2. Germline lookup yields CDR1 SGDLS and CDR2 YYNGEE. V dropped 8 bases and J dropped 4; count of bases not matched to a gene: 11. The CDR3 covers 16 residues. The CDR3 loop is CASTPDSGGVKNIQYF. In DNA form, the CDR3 reads TGTGCCAGTACGCCCGATAGCGGGGGGGTAAAAAACATTCAGTACTTC.

The chain recombines TRBV6-5 with TRBJ1-6, with 8 nucleotides matching TRBD1. The CDR3 has 15 amino acids. V gave up 6 bases and J gave up 5 bases; unmatched junction bases: 6. CDR1 and CDR2 (germline): MNHEY, SVGAGI. The CDR3 protein is CASSPGTGDNSPLHF. CDR3 DNA: TGTGCCAGCAGCCCCGGGACAGGAGATAATTCACCCCTCCACTTT.

This sequence joins TRBV3-1 (or the pseudogene TRBV3-2) and TRBJ2-7, with a weak D call TRBD1 (6 bases). This CDR3 comprises 12 residues. The germline CDR1 and CDR2 sequences are LGHDT and YNNKEL (reference sequence). V lost 4 bases to trimming and J lost 4 bases, with 8 bases between them. The CDR3 DNA sequence: TGTGCCAGCAGCCTAGGGGGTTACGAGCAGTACTTC. It specifies CASSLGGYEQYF.

The chain joins TRBV19 to TRBJ1-5; D unclear. This CDR3 region has 13 residues. Trimming removed 0 bases from V and 7 bases from J, with 7 bases in between. Germline assignment: CDR1 LNHDA and CDR2 SQIVND (reference sequence). CDR3 in amino acids: CASSIDRGQPQHF. CDR3 sequence (DNA): TGTGCCAGTAGTATAGATCGCGGCCAGCCCCAGCATTTT.

Worth noting for this clone: An end of the junction does not agree with germline; a read error may underlie this. The chain recombines TRBV7-7 with TRBJ1-3; 8 bases fit TRBD1. The CDR3 runs to 15 residues. Germline CDR1 is SSHAT and CDR2 is FNYEAQ (reference sequence). CDR3 loop: CASSLGQGLGNTIYF. The CDR3 DNA is TGTGCTAGCAGCCTAGGACAGGGACTTGGAAACACCATATATTTT.

The chain combines TRBV2 with TRBJ2-1; D possibly corresponds to TRBD2 (6 bases). The V end was cut by 5 bases, the J end by 4 bases, with 15 bases between. The CDR3 extends over 15 amino acids. Germline V gives CDR1 SNHLY, CDR2 FYNNEI. The CDR3 sequence is CASSKGGRSYNEQFF. CDR3 bases: TGTGCCAGCAGTAAGGGAGGTCGGTCATACAATGAGCAGTTCTTC. The entire variable domain, with the rest obtained from reference TRBV2 and TRBJ2-1, is as follows: EPEVTQTPSHQVTQMGQEVILRCVPISNHLYFYWYRQILGQKVEFLVSFYNNEISEKSEIFDDQFSVERPDGSNFTLKIRSTKLEDSAMYFCASSKGGRSYNEQFFGPGTRLTVL.

V gene TRBV28 combines with J gene TRBJ1-2, with D tentatively TRBD1 (6 bases). Germline V gene lookup returns CDR1 MDHEN and CDR2 SYDVKM. This CDR3 spans 14 amino acids. Trimming took 6 bases from V and 0 from J, leaving 11 bases between them. The CDR3: CASSRGTTNYGYTF. The CDR3 DNA is TGTGCCAGCAGCAGAGGGACAACTAACTATGGCTACACCTTC.

The V and J genes are TRBV14 and TRBJ2-7; D remains unclear. CDR3 length equals 13 residues. The V end was cut by 3 bases, the J end by 6 bases, with 12 bases between. Germline V gene lookup returns CDR1 SGHDN and CDR2 FVKESK. CDR3 amino acids: CASSQSRVAEQYV. For the CDR3, the DNA is TGTGCCAGCAGCCAGTCCCGGGTTGCCGAGCAGTACGTC.

With regard to this clone: Other DNA sequences in the same sample also yield this CDR3. The gene calls are TRBV2 and TRBJ1-1, with a tentative D call TRBD1 (6 bases). CDR3 length: 14 residues. Germline V gives CDR1 SNHLY, CDR2 FYNNEI. The ends were cut back, 5 bases at V and 5 bases at J, with 15 bases in the middle. CDR3: CASSTQGVGTEAFF. The CDR3 nucleotides are TGTGCCAGCAGTACACAGGGCGTGGGTACTGAAGCTTTCTTT.

The J gene is TRBJ2-2, the V gene TRBV28; tentative D call: TRBD2 (5 bases). V lost 2 bases to trimming and J lost 4 bases, with 8 bases between them. The CDR3 is 14 residues long. Per the germline V gene, CDR1 is MDHEN and CDR2 is SYDVKM. CDR3 sequence reads: CASSLPGSTGELFF. The CDR3, as DNA: TGTGCCAGCAGTTTACCGGGGTCCACCGGGGAGCTGTTTTTT.